This passage covers 24 T cell receptor beta chains from one sample sequenced in a study of blood T cell repertoires in COVID-19. TCRdb keeps only in-frame clones here, not all; method: immunoSEQ multiplex PCR. The sample yields about 160,000 clones, 75% to 90% seen once. Sequenced: peripheral blood. The receptors stem from a human donor with acute or convalescent COVID-19. The donor label of this sample is uncertain.

This clone was seen once. This chain connects TRBV27 to TRBJ2-5; TRBD2 aligns across 8 bases. J was trimmed by 2 bases and V by 2 bases; bases with no gene match: 7. The CDR3 spans 16 residues. Per the germline V gene, CDR1 is MNHEY and CDR2 is SMNVEV (reference sequence). Here the CDR3 reads CASSLIPRGGQETQYF. The CDR3 DNA sequence: TGTGCCAGCAGTTTAATCCCCCGGGGGGGACAAGAGACCCAGTACTTC.

This clone was detected once. The V call is TRBV5-1, the J call TRBJ1-1; 7 nucleotides align to TRBD1. The V and J ends lost 1 base and 0 bases, in that order; junction bases with no gene match: 6. CDR3 length: 16 residues. The V gene's germline CDR1 is SGHRS and CDR2 YFSETQ. The CDR3 region is CASSLPWTGLNTEAFF. CDR3 coding DNA: TGCGCCAGCAGCTTGCCCTGGACAGGCTTGAACACTGAAGCTTTCTTT.

This clone is a singleton in its sample. The gene calls are TRBV24-1 and TRBJ2-7; D is unresolved. V shed 3 bases and J shed 2 bases, with 10 bases lying between them. The CDR3 is 14 amino acids. In germline, CDR1 is KGHDR, CDR2 SFDVKD. The CDR3 nucleotides read TGTGCCACCAGTGATCCCCGTGGGCCCTACGAGCAGTACTTC. Residues: CATSDPRGPYEQYF.

The chain carries TRBV9 and TRBJ1-5; possibly TRBD1 for D (6 bases). Germline-derived CDR1 and CDR2 are SGDLS and YYNGEE. Deletions cut 0 bases from V and 5 bases from J, with 12 bases between. The CDR3 totals 15 residues. In DNA, the CDR3 is TGTGCCAGCAGCGTAGCAGGGGATATTTATCAGCCCCAGCATTTT. It is translated as CASSVAGDIYQPQHF.

This chain joins TRBV9 and TRBJ2-2; possibly TRBD1 for D (6 bases). This CDR3 comprises 15 residues. Germline lookup yields CDR1 SGDLS and CDR2 YYNGEE. Trimming took off 3 bases at V and 0 bases at J, with 9 bases between the two ends. CDR3 DNA: TGTGCCAGCAGCGCGGACAGAGCGAACACCGGGGAGCTGTTTTTT. This sequence encodes CASSADRANTGELFF.

The rearrangement links TRBV5-1 to TRBJ1-3; TRBD1 matches at 7 bases. V lost 4 bases and J lost 7; bases outside the gene matches: 2. This CDR3 contains 12 residues. Germline V CDR1 and CDR2: SGHRS, YFSETQ. In DNA, the CDR3 is TGCGCCAGCAGCGCACAGGGGAACACCATATATTTT. Translated, it gives CASSAQGNTIYF.

The DNA for the CDR3 is TGTGCCAGTAGTATGAAACCGGACACTGAAGCTTTCTTT. It translates to CASSMKPDTEAFF. The chain employs TRBV19 and TRBJ1-1; D is unclear. The CDR3 has 13 amino acids. CDR1 is LNHDA, CDR2 SQIVND, per germline (reference sequence). V dropped 3 bases and J dropped 3 bases, with 8 bases sitting between them.

The chain is built from TRBV28 and TRBJ1-3; D call uncertain. This CDR3 region has 14 residues. Germline values: CDR1 MDHEN, CDR2 SYDVKM. V lost 8 bases and J lost 2, with 13 bases in between. The CDR3 spells CASLARETGNTIYF. In DNA form, the CDR3 reads TGTGCCAGCCTGGCGCGGGAGACTGGAAACACCATATATTTT.

This chain joins TRBV18 and TRBJ1-1; TRBD1 might be the D (5 bases). The germline V gene has CDR1 KGHSH and CDR2 LQKENI. The CDR3 consists of 14 residues. Trimming shortened V by 4 bases and J by 5 bases, and 14 bases separated the two germline ends. The DNA of the CDR3 is TGTGCCAGCTCACGGGACTACAGTTCGACTGAAGCTTTCTTT. Translated, it gives CASSRDYSSTEAFF.

The chain combines TRBV5-1 with TRBJ1-5, with a tentative D call TRBD1 (6 bases). Germline V gene lookup returns CDR1 SGHRS and CDR2 YFSETQ. The germline V and J ends were trimmed by 0 bases and 6 bases, with 13 bases remaining between them. This CDR3 has 15 amino acids. The DNA for the CDR3 is TGCGCCAGCAGCTTGGAGGGGGGGCAGGGTCAGCCCCAGCATTTT. Residues: CASSLEGGQGQPQHF. Based on the CDR3 plus reference TRBV5-1 and TRBJ1-5, the full variable domain is KAGVTQTPRYLIKTRGQQVTLSCSPISGHRSVSWYQQTPGQGLQFLFEYFSETQRNKGNFPGRFSGRQFSNSRSEMNVSTLELGDSALYLCASSLEGGQGQPQHFGDGTRLSIL.

This clone was picked up one time. The chain couples TRBV6-2 or TRBV6-3 to TRBJ2-4; 8 bases are a match to TRBD1. The J segment lost 10 bases and the V segment lost 5 bases, leaving 7 bases of the junction unmatched. The germline gives CDR1 MNHEY, CDR2 SVGEGT. The CDR3 runs to 13 residues. This CDR3 reads CASSRTGKEIQYF. Written as DNA, the CDR3 is TGTGCCAGCAGTCGGACAGGGAAAGAGATTCAGTACTTC.

This clone was picked up a small number of times. The chain employs TRBV11-2 and TRBJ2-7; 9 bases fit TRBD2. Germline V CDR1 and CDR2: SGHAT, FQNNGV. The CDR3 is 15 amino acids. V was clipped by 1 base and J by 2 bases; unmatched bases: 3. The CDR3 loop is CASSLVGTSPYEQYF. In DNA form, the CDR3 reads TGTGCCAGCAGCTTAGTGGGGACTAGCCCCTACGAGCAGTACTTC.

This clone was observed a single time. The gene calls are TRBV5-1 and TRBJ1-1; 7 nucleotides align to TRBD1. CDR1 SGHRS and CDR2 YFSETQ come from the germline V gene. This CDR3 is built from 11 residues. The V gene end was trimmed by 5 bases and the J gene end by 6 bases; junction bases not matched to a gene: 1. This chain's CDR3 is CASRDRSEAFF. In DNA form, the CDR3 reads TGCGCCAGCAGGGACAGGTCTGAAGCTTTCTTT.

The chain carries TRBV3-1 (or the pseudogene TRBV3-2) and TRBJ2-5, with 16 bases lining up with TRBD2. Unmatched junction bases numbered 5, after V lost 1 base and J lost 9 bases. Per the germline V gene, CDR1 is LGHDT and CDR2 is YNNKEL (reference sequence). There are 16 residues in the CDR3. CDR3: CASSQAYGTSGGAQYF. Here the CDR3 DNA reads TGTGCCAGCAGCCAAGCCTACGGGACTAGCGGGGGGGCCCAGTACTTC.

This chain links TRBV7-2 with TRBJ2-3; a possible D gene is TRBD2 (6 bases). Trimming cost V 1 base and J 6 bases, with 11 bases left between them. Germline assignment: CDR1 SGHTA and CDR2 FQGNSA. This CDR3 contains 14 residues. The CDR3 nucleotides read TGTGCCAGCAGCTTAGTGGGGCTAGCGGATACGCAGTATTTT. Translated, it gives CASSLVGLADTQYF.

V usage is TRBV7-3 and J usage is TRBJ1-6; D unclear. V lost 2 bases, J lost 11 bases, and 16 bases lay in between. Per germline, CDR1 SGHTA and CDR2 FQGTGA. The CDR3 totals 15 residues. Here the CDR3 DNA reads TGTGCCAGCAGCTTAGGGCCGGGGAAGGTTACACCCCTCCACTTT. Translated, it gives CASSLGPGKVTPLHF. The complete variable domain, with remaining parts taken from reference TRBV7-3 and TRBJ1-6, reads GAGVSQTPSNKVTEKGKYVELRCDPISGHTALYWYRQSLGQGPEFLIYFQGTGAADDSGLPNDRFFAVRPEGSVSTLKIQRTERGDSAVYLCASSLGPGKVTPLHFGNGTRLTVT.

The chain uses TRBV6-1 and TRBJ1-5, with D possibly being TRBD1 (5 bases). The V end lost 2 bases, the J end lost 5 bases, and 10 bases lay between the germline ends. CDR3 size: 14 residues. Germline assignment: CDR1 MNHNS and CDR2 SASEGT. The CDR3 region is CASSEQGRDQPQHF. As DNA, the CDR3 is TGTGCCAGCAGTGAACAGGGCCGGGATCAGCCCCAGCATTTT.

This clone has a handful of counts. The chain employs TRBV12-3 or TRBV12-4 and TRBJ1-1, with unresolved D. Trimming pared 6 bases from V and 0 bases from J, leaving 8 bases between. This CDR3 has 13 amino acids. CDR3 sequence reads: CASSRQLNTEAFF. CDR3 in DNA: TGTGCCAGCAGCCGACAACTGAACACTGAAGCTTTCTTT.

In this sample, this clone turned up a few times. This rearrangement joins TRBV7-9 to TRBJ1-1; D is possibly TRBD1 (5 bases). This CDR3 contains 15 residues. Germline V gene lookup returns CDR1 SEHNR and CDR2 FQNEAQ (reference sequence). Deletions cut 4 bases from V and 0 bases from J, with 12 bases between. The CDR3: CASSYSGFMNTEAFF. The DNA of the CDR3 is TGTGCCAGCAGCTATTCAGGGTTTATGAACACTGAAGCTTTCTTT.

The V and J genes are TRBV7-2 and TRBJ1-5; D is perhaps TRBD1 (6 bases). Deletions cut 2 bases from V and 2 bases from J, with 13 bases between. The CDR3 runs 16 residues. The germline CDR1 and CDR2 sequences are SGHTA and FQGNSA. The CDR3 DNA is TGTGCCAGCAGCTTACCTGGGGGCAGGGGCAATCAGCCCCAGCATTTT. Translating it yields CASSLPGGRGNQPQHF.

This rearrangement joins TRBV2 to TRBJ1-5; D is unresolved. V was clipped by 7 bases and J by 0 bases, with 13 bases between them. The V gene's germline CDR1 is SNHLY and CDR2 FYNNEI. The CDR3 runs to 15 residues. CDR3 amino acids: CASKPGGYSNQPQHF. The CDR3, as DNA: TGTGCCAGCAAACCGGGAGGTTATAGCAATCAGCCCCAGCATTTT.

The rearrangement links TRBV10-3 to TRBJ2-2; perhaps TRBD2 as D (6 bases). Trimming pared 7 bases from V and 2 bases from J, leaving 8 bases between. CDR1 is ENHRY, CDR2 SYGVKD, per germline. CDR3 length equals 13 residues. The CDR3, as DNA: TGTGCCATCAAGGAGGGAAACACCGGGGAGCTGTTTTTT. It is translated as CAIKEGNTGELFF.

The V and J genes are TRBV19 and TRBJ2-3, with 7 bases that match TRBD1. The germline V gene encodes CDR1 LNHDA and CDR2 SQIVND (reference sequence). This CDR3 comprises 14 residues. The trim removed 7 bases at V and 2 bases at J, leaving 6 bases unmatched. In DNA, the CDR3 is TGTGCCAGTACCAGGGACAGACTCACAGATACGCAGTATTTT. Encoded protein: CASTRDRLTDTQYF.

CDR3 amino acids: CASSRGLEVGELFF. The CDR3 coding sequence is TGTGCCAGCAGCCGGGGACTAGAGGTCGGGGAGCTGTTTTTT. This chain joins TRBV4-2 and TRBJ2-2; TRBD2 aligns across 8 bases. J was trimmed by 7 bases and V by 4 bases; bases with no gene match: 5. This CDR3 contains 14 residues. From germline, CDR1 is LGHNA and CDR2 YNFKEQ.